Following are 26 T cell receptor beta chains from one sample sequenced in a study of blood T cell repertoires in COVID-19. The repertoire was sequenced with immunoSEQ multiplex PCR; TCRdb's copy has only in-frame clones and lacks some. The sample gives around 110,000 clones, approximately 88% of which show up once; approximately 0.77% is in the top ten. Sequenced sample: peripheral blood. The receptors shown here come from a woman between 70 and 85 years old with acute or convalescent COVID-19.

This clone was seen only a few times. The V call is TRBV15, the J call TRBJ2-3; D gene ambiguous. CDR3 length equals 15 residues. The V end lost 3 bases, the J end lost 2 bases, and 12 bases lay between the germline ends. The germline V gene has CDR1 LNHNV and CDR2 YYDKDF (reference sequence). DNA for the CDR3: TGTGCCACCAGCAGCCACGACTCCTTCACAGATACGCAGTATTTT. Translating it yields CATSSHDSFTDTQYF. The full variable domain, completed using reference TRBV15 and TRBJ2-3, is DAMVIQNPRYQVTQFGKPVTLSCSQTLNHNVMYWYQQKSSQAPKLLFHYYDKDFNNEADTPDNFQSRRPNTSFCFLDIRSPGLGDTAMYLCATSSHDSFTDTQYFGPGTRLTVL.

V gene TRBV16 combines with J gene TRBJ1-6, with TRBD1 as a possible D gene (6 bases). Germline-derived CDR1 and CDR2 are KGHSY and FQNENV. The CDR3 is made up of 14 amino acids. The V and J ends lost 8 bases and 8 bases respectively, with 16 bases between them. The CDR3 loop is CASRAGVGDSPLHF. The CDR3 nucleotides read TGTGCCAGCCGGGCAGGGGTTGGTGATTCACCCCTCCACTTT.

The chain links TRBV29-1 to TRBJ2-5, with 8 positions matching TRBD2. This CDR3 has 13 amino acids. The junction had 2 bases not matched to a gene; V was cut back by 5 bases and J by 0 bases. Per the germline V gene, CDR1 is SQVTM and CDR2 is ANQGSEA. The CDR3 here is CSVLLADQETQYF. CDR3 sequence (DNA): TGCAGCGTTTTACTAGCGGACCAAGAGACCCAGTACTTC.

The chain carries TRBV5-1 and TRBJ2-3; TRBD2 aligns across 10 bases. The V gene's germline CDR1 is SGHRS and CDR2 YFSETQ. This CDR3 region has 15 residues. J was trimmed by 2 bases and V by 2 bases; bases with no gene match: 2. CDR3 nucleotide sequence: TGCGCCAGCAGCTTCCTAGCGGGAGTCACAGATACGCAGTATTTT. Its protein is CASSFLAGVTDTQYF.

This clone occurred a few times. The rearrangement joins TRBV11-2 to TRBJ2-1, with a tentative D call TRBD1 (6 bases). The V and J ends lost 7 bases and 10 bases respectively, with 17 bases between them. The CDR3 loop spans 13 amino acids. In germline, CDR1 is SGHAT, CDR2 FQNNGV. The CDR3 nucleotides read TGTGCCAGCATCGCACCCGCAGGGGTCGAGCAGTTCTTC. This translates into CASIAPAGVEQFF.

The CDR3 sequence is CAWSALSGTYNEQFF. CDR3 nucleotide sequence: TGTGCCTGGAGTGCCCTAAGCGGGACTTACAATGAGCAGTTCTTC. This chain joins TRBV30 and TRBJ2-1; 7 nucleotides align to TRBD2. The CDR3 loop spans 15 amino acids. Germline trimming cut 1 base from V and 4 bases from J; bases unmatched to any gene: 7. Germline CDR1 is GTSNPN and CDR2 is SVGIG (reference sequence). The variable domain in full, completed from reference TRBV30 and TRBJ2-1, reads SQTIHQWPATLVQPVGSPLSLECTVEGTSNPNLYWYRQAAGRGLQLLFYSVGIGQISSEVPQNLSASRPQDRQFILSSKKLLLSDSGFYLCAWSALSGTYNEQFFGPGTRLTVL.

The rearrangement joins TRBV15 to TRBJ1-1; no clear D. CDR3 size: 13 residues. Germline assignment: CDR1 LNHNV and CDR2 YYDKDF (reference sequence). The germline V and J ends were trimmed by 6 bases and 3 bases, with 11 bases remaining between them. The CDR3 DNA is TGTGCCACCAGGAGGGAGCGGGACACTGAAGCTTTCTTT. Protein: CATRRERDTEAFF.

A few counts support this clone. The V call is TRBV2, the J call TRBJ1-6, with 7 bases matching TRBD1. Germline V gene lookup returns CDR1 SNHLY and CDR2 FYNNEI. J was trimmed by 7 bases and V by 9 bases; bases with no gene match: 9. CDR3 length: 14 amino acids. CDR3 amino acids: CASRRSGQNSPLHF. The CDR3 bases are TGTGCCAGTAGGCGATCGGGACAGAATTCACCCCTCCACTTT.

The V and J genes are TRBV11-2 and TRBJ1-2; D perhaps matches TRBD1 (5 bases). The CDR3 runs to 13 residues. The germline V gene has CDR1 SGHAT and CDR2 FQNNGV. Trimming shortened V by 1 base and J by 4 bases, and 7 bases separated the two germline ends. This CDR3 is CASSLAGSYGYTF. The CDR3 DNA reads TGTGCCAGCAGCTTAGCAGGGTCCTATGGCTACACCTTC.

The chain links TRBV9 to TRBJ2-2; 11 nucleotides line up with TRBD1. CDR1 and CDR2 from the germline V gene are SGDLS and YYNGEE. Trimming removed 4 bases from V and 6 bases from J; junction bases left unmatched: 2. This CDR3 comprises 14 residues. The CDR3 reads CASSPGQGAGELFF. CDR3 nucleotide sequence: TGTGCCAGCAGCCCGGGACAGGGGGCCGGGGAGCTGTTTTTT.

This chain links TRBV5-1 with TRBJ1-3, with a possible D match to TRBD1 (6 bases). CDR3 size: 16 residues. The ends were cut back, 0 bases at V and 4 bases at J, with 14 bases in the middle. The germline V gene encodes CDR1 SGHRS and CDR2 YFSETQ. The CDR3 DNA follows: TGCGCCAGCAGCTTGGGGGTCAGGGGTGGCGGAAACACCATATATTTT. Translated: CASSLGVRGGGNTIYF.

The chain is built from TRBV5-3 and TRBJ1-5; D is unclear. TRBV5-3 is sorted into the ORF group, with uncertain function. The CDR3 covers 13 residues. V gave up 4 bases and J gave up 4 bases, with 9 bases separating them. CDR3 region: CARSPAGNQPQHF. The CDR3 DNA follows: TGTGCCAGAAGCCCCGCCGGGAATCAGCCCCAGCATTTT.

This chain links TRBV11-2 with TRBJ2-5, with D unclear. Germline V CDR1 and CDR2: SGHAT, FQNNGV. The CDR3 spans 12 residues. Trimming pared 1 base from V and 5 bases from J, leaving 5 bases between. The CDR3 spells CASSLVSETQYF. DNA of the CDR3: TGTGCCAGCAGCTTAGTTAGTGAGACCCAGTACTTC.

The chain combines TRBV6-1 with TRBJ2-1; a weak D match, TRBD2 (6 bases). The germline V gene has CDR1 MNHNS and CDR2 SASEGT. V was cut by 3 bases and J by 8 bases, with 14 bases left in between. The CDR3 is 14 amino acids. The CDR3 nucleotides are TGTGCCAGCAGTGACGGGGGAAGGGTTTATGAGCAGTTCTTC. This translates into CASSDGGRVYEQFF.

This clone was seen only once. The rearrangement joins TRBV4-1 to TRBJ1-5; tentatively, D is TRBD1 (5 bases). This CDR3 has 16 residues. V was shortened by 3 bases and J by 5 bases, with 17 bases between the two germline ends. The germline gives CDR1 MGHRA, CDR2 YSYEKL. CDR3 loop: CASSQERTLRYQPQHF. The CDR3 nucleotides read TGCGCCAGCAGCCAGGAGAGGACACTACGGTATCAGCCCCAGCATTTT.

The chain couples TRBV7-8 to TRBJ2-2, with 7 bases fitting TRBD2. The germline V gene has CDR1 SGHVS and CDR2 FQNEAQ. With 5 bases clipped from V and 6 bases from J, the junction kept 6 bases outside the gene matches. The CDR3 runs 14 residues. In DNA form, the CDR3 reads TGTGCCAGCAGCCTAGGGCTAGCGGCCGGGGAGCTGTTTTTT. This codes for CASSLGLAAGELFF.

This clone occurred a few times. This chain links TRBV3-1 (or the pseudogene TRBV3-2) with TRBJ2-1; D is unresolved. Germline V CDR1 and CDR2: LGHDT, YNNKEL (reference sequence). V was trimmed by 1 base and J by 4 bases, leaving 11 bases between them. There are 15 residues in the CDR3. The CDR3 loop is CASSQAAGQYNEQFF. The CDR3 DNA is TGTGCCAGCAGCCAAGCCGCTGGGCAGTACAATGAGCAGTTCTTC.

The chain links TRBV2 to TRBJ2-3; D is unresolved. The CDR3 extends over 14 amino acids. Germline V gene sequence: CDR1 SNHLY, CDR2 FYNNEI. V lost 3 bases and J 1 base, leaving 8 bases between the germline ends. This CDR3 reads CASSDRLRTDTQYF. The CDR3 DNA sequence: TGTGCCAGCAGTGACAGACTTCGCACAGATACGCAGTATTTT.

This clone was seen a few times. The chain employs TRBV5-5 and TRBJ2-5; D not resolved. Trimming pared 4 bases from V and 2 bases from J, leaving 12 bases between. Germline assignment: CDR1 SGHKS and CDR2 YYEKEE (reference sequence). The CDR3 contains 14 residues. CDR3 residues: CASSATPSQETQYF. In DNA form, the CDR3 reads TGTGCCAGCAGCGCAACACCATCACAAGAGACCCAGTACTTC.

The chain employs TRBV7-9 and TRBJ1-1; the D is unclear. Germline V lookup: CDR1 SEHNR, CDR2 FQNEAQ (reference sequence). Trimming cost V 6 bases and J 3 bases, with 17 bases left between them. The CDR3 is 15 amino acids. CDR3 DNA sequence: TGTGCCAGCAGACCAACTACTTGGGAGGACACTGAAGCTTTCTTT. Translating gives CASRPTTWEDTEAFF.

This CDR3 reads CASSLVRGQSTDTQYF. The CDR3 DNA is TGTGCCAGCAGTCTGGTTCGCGGGCAAAGCACAGATACGCAGTATTTT. The genes are TRBV28 and TRBJ2-3, with TRBD2 as a possible D gene (5 bases). V lost 5 bases to trimming and J lost 0 bases, with 15 bases between them. The CDR3 is made up of 16 amino acids. The V gene's germline CDR1 is MDHEN and CDR2 SYDVKM.

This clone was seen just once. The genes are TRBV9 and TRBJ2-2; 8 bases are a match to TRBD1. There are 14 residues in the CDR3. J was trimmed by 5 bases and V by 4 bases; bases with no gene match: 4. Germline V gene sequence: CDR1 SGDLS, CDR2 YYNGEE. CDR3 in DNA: TGTGCCAGCAGCCCGGGACAGGAGACCGGGGAGCTGTTTTTT. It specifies CASSPGQETGELFF.

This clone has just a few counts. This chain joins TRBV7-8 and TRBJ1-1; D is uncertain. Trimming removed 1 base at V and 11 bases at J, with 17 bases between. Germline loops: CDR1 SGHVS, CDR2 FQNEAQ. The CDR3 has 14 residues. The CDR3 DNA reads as TGTGCCAGCAGCTTAGTCCCATCAAGGACTTCGGCTTTCTTT. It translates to CASSLVPSRTSAFF. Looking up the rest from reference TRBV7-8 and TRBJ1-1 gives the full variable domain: GAGVSQSPRYKVAKRGQDVALRCDPISGHVSLFWYQQALGQGPEFLTYFQNEAQLDKSGLPSDRFFAERPEGSVSTLKIQRTQQEDSAVYLCASSLVPSRTSAFFGQGTRLTVV.

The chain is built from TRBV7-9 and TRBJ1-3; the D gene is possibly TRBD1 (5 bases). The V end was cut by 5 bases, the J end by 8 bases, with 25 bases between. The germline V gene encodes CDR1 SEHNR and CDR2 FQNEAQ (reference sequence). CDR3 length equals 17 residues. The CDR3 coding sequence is TGTGCCAGCAGCCCCCGAGTCGGGACTCGATTAACAGACACCATATATTTT. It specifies CASSPRVGTRLTDTIYF.

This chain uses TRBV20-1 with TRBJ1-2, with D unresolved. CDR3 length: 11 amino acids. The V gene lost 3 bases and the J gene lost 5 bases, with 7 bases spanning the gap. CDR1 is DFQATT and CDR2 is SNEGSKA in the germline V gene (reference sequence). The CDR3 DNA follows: TGCAGTGCTAGTTACGGGTATGGCTACACCTTC. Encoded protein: CSASYGYGYTF.

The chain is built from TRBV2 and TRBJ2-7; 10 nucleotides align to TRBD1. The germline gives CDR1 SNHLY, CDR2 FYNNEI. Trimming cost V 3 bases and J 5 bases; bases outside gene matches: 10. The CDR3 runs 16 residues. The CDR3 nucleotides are TGTGCCAGCAGTGACCTACGACAGGGGGCGCAAAACGAGCAGTACTTC. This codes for CASSDLRQGAQNEQYF.